This TCR beta chain was obtained from a study of beta chain features in type 1 diabetes (dated by TCRdb to the late 2010s). For the wider study: Patients and healthy donors did not differ in mean age, gender distribution, total cell number or subset yield. In the study, TCRB repertoires of sorted circulating CD4+ T cell subsets from recently diagnosed type 1 diabetes patients were compared with those of matched healthy donors. A total of approximately 100 million sorted cells were examined across all samples, and the number of cells per subset was strongly correlated with RNA yield. Regulatory and stem cell-like memory subsets were isolated from only 8 patients and about eight healthy donors, whereas naive and central memory subsets came from all 28 donors.

This clone has more than one count but fewer than ten. The antigen it recognizes is unknown. Base quality data are lacking; no much larger clone is found one base away. The entire amount of isolated RNA was reverse transcribed using the High Capacity cDNA Reverse Transcription Kit, so the sequenced TCRB transcripts were expressed ones. Deep immunoSEQ sequencing was performed on naive, central memory and regulatory T cell samples, with an average of about 3.6 million total reads per sample. After sorted cells were lysed in RLT buffer, RNA was extracted with DNase-treated RNeasy Micro or Mini kits, with the choice depending on cell number. Each cell subset was processed separately to prevent cross-contamination, with patient and healthy donor samples processed together. Using the immunoSEQ multiplex PCR, TCRB sequences were amplified from cDNA into 87-bp fragments spanning the CDR3 region. Amplicons were sequenced on the Illumina HiSeq platform. The authors' pipeline ran thus. PCR bias was computationally corrected using synthetic template baselines, reads within Hamming distance 2 were collapsed, and singletons that could not be merged were discarded. By aligning reads against IMGT, V, D and J genes, CDR3 length, and insertions or deletions at six rearrangement sites were assigned. Within each subset, clonotype counts were normalized to sorted cell number, after which true diversity and Gini coefficients were computed with the tcR R package. Repertoire sharing was quantified using the overlap coefficient calculated on TCRB nucleotide sequences. Out-of-frame TCRB sequences from naive cells were analyzed to stand in for the pre-selection repertoire. In its TCRdb copy, this immuneACCESS table keeps in-frame sequences only and misses some clones. Where compared with another copy, unresolved V genes explain less than half of these, and the others have no known cause. That table is the source of V, J and clone size, and D and trimming were worked out from the DNA. For this sample there are about 360,000 clones; 10% to 15% appear just once. Approximately 0.015% of the sample is held by the ten biggest clonotypes.

Trimming takes 4 bases from V and 5 bases from J, and the germline ends sit 18 bases apart. In the germline V gene, CDR1 corresponds to SGHRS and CDR2 to YFSETQ. The CDR3 runs 15 residues from the cysteine to the phenylalanine. This entry keeps only the CDR3 DNA: 45 bases, framed from base 1. General study outcomes and caveats: PCR might favor shorter templates, but patient and control samples were amplified and corrected together, so any skew would affect both groups equally. Type 1 diabetes patients showed a moderate but significant shortening of TCRB CDR3 length in all four CD4+ subsets. Only small numbers of individuals were included in the HLA sub-analyses, which left unresolved whether HLA type had any influence on TCRB rearrangement. Naive, central memory and regulatory TCRB repertoires appeared to be more similar among patients than among healthy donors. Fewer insertions and more nucleotide deletions at VDJ recombination sites were observed in patients with type 1 diabetes, implying thymic rearrangement abnormalities. Because cDNA rather than genomic DNA was sequenced, highly expressing activated cells could have been over-represented, although no difference in activation and CD3 levels was found between groups.

A single peripheral blood draw of about 116 mL on average was collected from each donor into heparinised tubes. Naive, central memory, regulatory and stem cell-like memory CD4+ T cells were sorted on a BD FACSAria II using a panel including CD45RO, CCR7, CD25, CD127, CD95 and CD27. All sorted populations exceeded 98% purity. Right away, PBMCs were isolated by Lymphoprep density gradient centrifugation and were stained directly, with no culture step. Samples were stained and sorted in pairs, with one healthy donor and one patient per experiment, so that batch effects were minimized. The V and J segments used are TRBV5-1 and TRBJ1-1; TRBD1 is a weak D gene call, 6 bases matching. Sequences were obtained from naive CD4+ T cells from blood. Interpreted using the paper, the cell subset or site label stands for: true naive CD4+ T cells. The sequence was collected from a man between 18 and 35 years old in good health. The base sequence is TGCGCCAGCAGCCAAAACTACAGGGAGAAGACTGAAGCTTTCTTT. Its protein is CASSQNYREKTEAFF.